This is a list of T cell receptor beta chains from one sample in a study of CD8 T cells in ankylosing spondylitis. TCRdb redid the calling of the 5' RACE reads with MiXCR, one entry per CDR3 protein. Of some 140,000 distinct CDR3 sequences listed, roughly 8% are singletons. The specimen sequenced was synovial fluid, either unsorted or a sorted T cell fraction (not recorded which). The receptor set was obtained from a male donor with ankylosing spondylitis. CDR3s include the opening cysteine and the closing phenylalanine or tryptophan. The D gene is left open where the match is weak. Part of the rows lack a size; the others show once, few, many or a class for expanded clones.

cdr3_nt	cdr3_aa	j_call	d_call	clone_size	v_call
TGTGCCAGCAGCTTGACTAGCGGTAGCAATGAGCAGTTCTTC	CASSLTSGSNEQFF	TRBJ2-1	TRBD2	few	TRBV5-6
TGCAGTGCTAGAGATGCGGGACTAGACTTCAATGAGCAGTTCTTC	CSARDAGLDFNEQFF	TRBJ2-1	TRBD2	many	TRBV20-1
TGCAGTGCCGTGACTAGCGGGGGGTTTAATACGCAGTATTTT	CSAVTSGGFNTQYF	TRBJ2-3	TRBD2	many	TRBV20-1
TGTGCCAGCAGTTCGGAGCGGGGGGGGGGTCTAAATGAGCAGTTCTTC	CASSSERGGGLNEQFF	TRBJ2-1	TRBD2	many	TRBV27
TGCGCCAGCAGCGAGGGGACTCACTACAATGAGCAGTTCTTC	CASSEGTHYNEQFF	TRBJ2-1	-	many	TRBV5-1
TGCGCCAGCAGCCAGGGGGCGGCCCGTGGCTACACCTTC	CASSQGAARGYTF	TRBJ1-2	TRBD1	many	TRBV5-1
TGTGCCAGCAGCGGGCAGGGCGGCGGGGAGCTGTTTTTT	CASSGQGGGELFF	TRBJ2-2	-	once	TRBV2
TGTGCCAGCAGTTTAGTCCGGGCCCCGAACACCGGGGAGCTGTTTTTT	CASSLVRAPNTGELFF	TRBJ2-2	-	many	TRBV28
TGCGCCAGCAGCTACTTCTCATCCGGGACAGGGTCGGGCGAGCAGTACTTC	CASSYFSSGTGSGEQYF	TRBJ2-7	TRBD1	many	TRBV5-1
TGTGCCACCAGCAGAGACAGGGGGATCACAGATACGCAGTATTTT	CATSRDRGITDTQYF	TRBJ2-3	TRBD1	few	TRBV15
TGTGCCAGCAGCTTGGGGACAGCAATTTCCTACGAGCAGTACTTC	CASSLGTAISYEQYF	TRBJ2-7	TRBD1	few	TRBV7-2
TGTGCCAGCAGCTTGCTACACCGCTACGAGCAGTACTTC	CASSLLHRYEQYF	TRBJ2-7	-	few	TRBV5-8
TGTGCCATCAGTGAGAACAGTCCGAACACCGGGGAGCTGTTTTTT	CAISENSPNTGELFF	TRBJ2-2	-	many	TRBV10-3
TGTGCCATCAGTGGAAAAGGACGGGGGGGCTACGAGCAGTACTTC	CAISGKGRGGYEQYF	TRBJ2-7	TRBD2	many	TRBV10-3
TGCGCCAGCAGACGGCCCGCCGGGGAGCTGTTTTTT	CASRRPAGELFF	TRBJ2-2	-	many	TRBV5-1
TGTGCCATCGGAGGACTTCATCAAGGATACAATGAGCAGTTCTTC	CAIGGLHQGYNEQFF	TRBJ2-1	-	few	TRBV28
TGCAGTGCTAGAGATGTAAATACGCAGTATTTT	CSARDVNTQYF	TRBJ2-3	-	many	TRBV20-1
TGTGCCAGCAGTCGCCCCCTAGCGGGTCTAGAGACCCAGTACTTC	CASSRPLAGLETQYF	TRBJ2-5	TRBD2	-	TRBV28
TGTGCCATGGGCACTGGCCTCGTCAGCTGGGAGCTGCTTTTT	CAMGTGLVSWELLF	TRBJ2-2	-	-	TRBV5-8
TGTGCCAGCAGCTTAGGGCTAGCCCCAGATACGCAGTATTTT	CASSLGLAPDTQYF	TRBJ2-3	-	many	TRBV7-2
TGTGCCAGCAGCCAATTCGATGACACTGAAGCTTTCTTT	CASSQFDDTEAFF	TRBJ1-1	-	many	TRBV4-2
TGTGCCAGCAGTTACGGGAGGTCTGAAAAACTGTTTTTT	CASSYGRSEKLFF	TRBJ1-4	-	many	TRBV6-5
TGTGCCAGCAGCCTCCTAGTATCCGAAGATACGCAGTATTTT	CASSLLVSEDTQYF	TRBJ2-3	-	-	TRBV5-5
TGTGCCAGCAGCTCCGGACAGAGTGAAAAACTGTTTTTT	CASSSGQSEKLFF	TRBJ1-4	-	many	TRBV7-3
TGTGCCAGCAGACAGGGGGCCCAAGAGACCCAGTACTTC	CASRQGAQETQYF	TRBJ2-5	TRBD1	many	TRBV25-1
TGTGCCAGCAGCCCTACAGGGGCAATAGGCACTGAAGCTTTCTTT	CASSPTGAIGTEAFF	TRBJ1-1	TRBD1	few	TRBV7-3
TGTGCCTGGAACAGGGGGTGGGCTGAAGCTTTCTTT	CAWNRGWAEAFF	TRBJ1-1	TRBD1	-	TRBV30
TGTGCCAGCTCACCACTAAAAGGCGCCGGGGAGCTGTTTTTT	CASSPLKGAGELFF	TRBJ2-2	-	many	TRBV18
TGTGCCACCAGCGGCGGAGGGTCTGGGGCCAACGTCCTGACTTTC	CATSGGGSGANVLTF	TRBJ2-6	-	-	TRBV15
TGTGCCAGCAGCTTAGTCGGTGGGGCTTTTTCCTACGAGCAGTACTTC	CASSLVGGAFSYEQYF	TRBJ2-7	-	many	TRBV7-2
TGCAGTGCTAGAACTCCGGGACAGGGGGCTGTTGGCTACACCTTC	CSARTPGQGAVGYTF	TRBJ1-2	TRBD1	many	TRBV20-1
TGCAGTGCTATATGGACTAGCGATAATGAGCAGTTCTTC	CSAIWTSDNEQFF	TRBJ2-1	TRBD2	many	TRBV20-1
TGTGCCAGCAGGTCAGTGCAGGGCCGGGGGACTGAAGCTTTCTTT	CASRSVQGRGTEAFF	TRBJ1-1	-	many	TRBV6-1
TGTGCCAGCAGTCGCCGTGGGGCCAACGTCCTGACTTTC	CASSRRGANVLTF	TRBJ2-6	-	few	TRBV28
TGCAGTGCTAGTCTCCTGAACACTGAAGCTTTCTTT	CSASLLNTEAFF	TRBJ1-1	-	-	TRBV20-1
TGTGCCAGCAGCGCAGACGTCGGAAACGCCATATATTTT	CASSADVGNAIYF	TRBJ1-3	-	-	TRBV2
TGTGCCAGCAGTTCGTTAGGGGAGGACTATGGCTACACCTTC	CASSSLGEDYGYTF	TRBJ1-2	-	-	TRBV12-3/TRBV12-4
TGTGCCAGCCGCAAGACCCTTAGGGGCACAGATACGCAGTATTTT	CASRKTLRGTDTQYF	TRBJ2-3	-	many	TRBV27
TGTGCCAGCAGTCTTGACAGGGCCGAAGCTTTCTTT	CASSLDRAEAFF	TRBJ1-1	TRBD1	many	TRBV28
TGTGCCAGCAGCTCTGGACAGGGCTATGGCTACACCTTC	CASSSGQGYGYTF	TRBJ1-2	TRBD1	many	TRBV7-9
TGCAGTGCTAGAGATGCGGGGTACGAGCAGTACTTC	CSARDAGYEQYF	TRBJ2-7	-	-	TRBV20-1
TGCGCCAGCAGCTTGGTGGGGGGCCCTGGGGCCAACGTCCTGACTTTC	CASSLVGGPGANVLTF	TRBJ2-6	-	few	TRBV5-1
TGTGCCAGCAGCGTGACCGGGAACCAAGAGACCCAGTACTTC	CASSVTGNQETQYF	TRBJ2-5	-	few	TRBV5-4
TGTGCCAGCAGTTACTCGGGCCCCGCGAACACCGGGGAGCTGTTTTTT	CASSYSGPANTGELFF	TRBJ2-2	-	many	TRBV6-5
TGCAGTGCAGTCGGGGACGGGGACACTGAAGCTTTCTTT	CSAVGDGDTEAFF	TRBJ1-1	-	many	TRBV20-1
TGTGCCTGGAAGGCGGGGCACACCGAGCAGTACTTC	CAWKAGHTEQYF	TRBJ2-7	-	-	TRBV30
TGTGCCAGCACACTAGCAGATATCTCCTACAATGAGCAGTTCTTC	CASTLADISYNEQFF	TRBJ2-1	-	many	TRBV6-1
TGCAGTGCTAGCACTACGGAGCGGGGGATCTCCTACGAGCAGTACTTC	CSASTTERGISYEQYF	TRBJ2-7	TRBD2	-	TRBV20-1